Many counts were recorded for the clone carrying this T cell receptor (beta chain). What it recognizes is unknown. These data come from a study of T-cell reconstitution after alpha-beta-depleted transplantation in children. As it was prepared, the TCRbeta library received unique molecular identifiers. TCRdb re-derived calls from the PCR reads in MiXCR, one entry per CDR3 protein. In the table there are 200,000 to 250,000 distinct CDR3 sequences, roughly 8% of which are singletons. Losses at the gene ends were 3 bases for V and 6 bases for J; bases not matched to a gene: 8. The CDR3 runs to 15 residues. Study results and limitations: One year post-transplant, T-cell counts and diversity were largely derived from T cells produced anew. Some patients owed their high day-60 TCRbeta diversity to surviving recipient T cells and thymic progenitors. Expanded graft clones numbering several hundred reportedly gave rise to alpha-beta T cells about two months after transplant.

The rearrangement uses TRBV12-3 or TRBV12-4 and TRBJ2-7, with 10 bases matching TRBD2. The sequencing used PBMCs, mostly from graft donor cells, collected 180 days after TCRalphabeta/CD19-depleted stem cell transplant. The source of this sequence is a male patient younger than 18 who had a stem cell transplant for acute lymphoblastic leukemia, so the T cells may come from the graft donor. The CDR3 loop is CASSFQRGLASEQYF. The DNA for the CDR3 is TGTGCCAGCAGTTTCCAGAGGGGACTAGCGAGCGAGCAGTACTTC.